The T cell receptor beta chain under discussion was sequenced for a study of neoadjuvant anti-PD-1 for oral cavity cancer. Study-level information: Patients without progression received a fourth nivolumab dose around day 43, then surgical resection on days 50-56. Notes on the study in general: Each response group had just a few patients in TCR analyses.

Between the trimmed V and J ends, which lost 5 bases and 7 bases, there was a span of 8 bases. Germline assignment: CDR1 SGHTA and CDR2 FQGNSA. This CDR3 is 12 amino acids long. As to this clone: The antigen is not known.

PBMCs were not maintained or expanded in culture before analysis. PBMC libraries mostly used 400 to 550 ng of input genomic DNA, with six replicates per sample. Libraries were prepared by immunoSEQ multiplex PCR; TCRdb keeps only in-frame clonotypes and omits some of them. The sample shows approximately 13,000 clones, about 65% of them seen only once. This TCR derives from a person between 35 and 79 years old with oral cavity squamous cell carcinoma. V gene TRBV7-2 combines with J gene TRBJ2-2, with D unresolved. The sample consisted of PBMCs, taken before nivolumab (anti-PD-1) treatment. CDR3 bases: TGTGCCAGCAGCCCCCTTTACGGGGAGCTGTTTTTT. It is translated as CASSPLYGELFF.